This entry lists 30 T cell receptor beta chains sequenced from one sample in a study of cytotoxic CD8 clonotypes in ibrutinib-treated CLL. Produced via immunoSEQ multiplex PCR; TCRdb's table is partial and in-frame only. Found here are about 160,000 clones, around 80% of them singletons; the top ten hold roughly 4.6%. The source was PBMCs, collected after 24 months of ibrutinib treatment. These receptors came from a human donor with chronic lymphocytic leukemia.

V gene TRBV6-5 combines with J gene TRBJ1-6; 7 bases align to TRBD1. This CDR3 is 16 amino acids long. Trimming at V came to 0 bases and at J to 5 bases, leaving 4 bases not matched to a gene. CDR1 and CDR2 from the germline V gene are MNHEY and SVGAGI. CDR3 DNA: TGTGCCAGCAGTTACTCGACAGGGAGGAATAATTCACCCCTCCACTTT. Its translation: CASSYSTGRNNSPLHF.

The chain uses TRBV9 and TRBJ2-1; D is uncertain. The germline V gene encodes CDR1 SGDLS and CDR2 YYNGEE. Trimming took 0 bases from V and 3 from J, leaving 10 bases between them. This CDR3 contains 15 residues. The CDR3: CASSVVEWGYNEQFF. The CDR3 region has the DNA TGTGCCAGCAGCGTAGTGGAGTGGGGCTACAATGAGCAGTTCTTC.

The rearrangement uses TRBV7-2 and TRBJ1-5; D gene uncertain. V lost 3 bases and J lost 4, with 13 bases in between. Per the germline V gene, CDR1 is SGHTA and CDR2 is FQGNSA. CDR3 length: 15 amino acids. CDR3 in DNA: TGTGCCAGCAGCTTGATAGGGTCAGAGAATCAGCCCCAGCATTTT. Translated, it gives CASSLIGSENQPQHF.

The V call is TRBV7-2, the J call TRBJ2-2; the match to TRBD2 covers 13 bases. This CDR3 is 15 amino acids long. The junction had 4 bases not matched to a gene; V was cut back by 5 bases and J by 7 bases. Looked up from germline, CDR1 is SGHTA and CDR2 is FQGNSA. CDR3 DNA: TGTGCCAGCAGCCCCTGGACTAGCGGGGGCGGGGAGCTGTTTTTT. Translating gives CASSPWTSGGGELFF. Together with reference TRBV7-2 and TRBJ2-2, the CDR3 gives the full variable domain: GAGVSQSPSNKVTEKGKDVELRCDPISGHTALYWYRQSLGQGLEFLIYFQGNSAPDKSGLPSDRFSAERTGGSVSTLTIQRTQQEDSAVYLCASSPWTSGGGELFFGEGSRLTVL.

The rearrangement links TRBV5-1 to TRBJ2-7; TRBD2 matches 8 bases. The germline V gene has CDR1 SGHRS and CDR2 YFSETQ. The CDR3 runs 15 residues. With V trimmed by 6 bases and J by 2 bases, 10 bases remained unmatched. The CDR3 region is CASNPNSGITYEQYF. The CDR3 coding sequence is TGCGCCAGCAACCCGAATAGCGGGATTACCTACGAGCAGTACTTC.

The J gene is TRBJ1-1, the V gene TRBV29-1, with unresolved D. There are 13 residues in the CDR3. V was cut by 7 bases and J by 5 bases, with 17 bases left in between. The V gene's germline CDR1 is SQVTM and CDR2 ANQGSEA. The CDR3 DNA sequence: TGCAGCGCCATGGGAGGGAGAGGGACTGAAGCTTTCTTT. It codes for CSAMGGRGTEAFF.

The chain has TRBV18 and TRBJ1-2, with 9 bases lining up with TRBD1. The trim removed 4 bases at V and 0 bases at J, leaving 15 bases unmatched. Germline-derived CDR1 and CDR2 are KGHSH and LQKENI. The CDR3 length is 19 residues. CDR3 sequence (DNA): TGTGCCAGCTCACTAACCCGGACGGGACAGGGACTTACTAACTATGGCTACACCTTC. Its protein product is CASSLTRTGQGLTNYGYTF.

V gene TRBV18 combines with J gene TRBJ2-3; D might be TRBD1 (6 bases). Germline V gene sequence: CDR1 KGHSH, CDR2 LQKENI. The CDR3 is 19 amino acids. The ends were cut back, 2 bases at V and 0 bases at J, with 21 bases in the middle. CDR3 nucleotide sequence: TGTGCCAGCTCACCATTCGTCCTCGGGACAAAATCTAGCACAGATACGCAGTATTTT. As protein: CASSPFVLGTKSSTDTQYF.

This clone was recorded once. The CDR3, as DNA: TGCAGCGTCCCCGGGACAGGGGGTCCCAAACCAGATACGCAGTATTTT. Encoded protein: CSVPGTGGPKPDTQYF. The V gene is TRBV29-1, the J gene TRBJ2-3; TRBD1 aligns across 11 bases. The V gene's germline CDR1 is SQVTM and CDR2 ANQGSEA. CDR3 length: 16 residues. V gave up 6 bases and J gave up 4 bases; unmatched junction bases: 12.

The V call is TRBV4-1, the J call TRBJ2-7; D is uncertain. V was clipped by 2 bases and J by 0 bases, with 8 bases between them. CDR1 and CDR2 from the germline V gene are MGHRA and YSYEKL. There are 14 residues in the CDR3. CDR3 sequence reads: CASSQTPFSYEQYF. The CDR3 bases are TGCGCCAGCAGCCAAACACCCTTCTCCTACGAGCAGTACTTC.

The chain couples TRBV19 to TRBJ1-4, with TRBD1 identical over 8 bases. CDR1 is LNHDA, CDR2 SQIVND, per germline (reference sequence). The V gene end was trimmed by 1 base and the J gene end by 8 bases; junction bases not matched to a gene: 3. The CDR3 loop spans 14 amino acids. The DNA for the CDR3 is TGTGCCAGTAGTATAGGGACAGGGCCGGAAAAACTGTTTTTT. This gives the protein CASSIGTGPEKLFF.

This chain uses TRBV11-2 with TRBJ1-1; TRBD1 is a possible D gene (5 bases). Germline CDR1 reads SGHAT; CDR2 reads FQNNGV. V lost 6 bases to trimming and J lost 0 bases, with 11 bases between them. This CDR3 spans 14 amino acids. The CDR3, as DNA: TGTGCCAGCAGGGAACAGGTCCTGAACACTGAAGCTTTCTTT. It specifies CASREQVLNTEAFF.

CDR3 sequence reads: CASSPSPKSSYNEQFF. Here the CDR3 DNA reads TGTGCCAGCTCACCATCCCCGAAAAGCTCCTACAATGAGCAGTTCTTC. V gene TRBV18 combines with J gene TRBJ2-1; D unresolved. Deletions cut 2 bases from V and 0 bases from J, with 11 bases between. The germline gives CDR1 KGHSH, CDR2 LQKENI. The CDR3 has 16 residues.

This clone was counted a single time. This sequence joins TRBV11-2 and TRBJ2-5; D gene uncertain. CDR1 and CDR2 from the germline V gene are SGHAT and FQNNGV. The CDR3 is 12 residues long. Trimming took 0 bases from V and 5 from J, leaving 4 bases between them. CDR3 sequence reads: CASSLDVETQYF. The CDR3 DNA sequence: TGTGCCAGCAGCTTAGATGTGGAGACCCAGTACTTC.

The sample holds one count of this clone. The V gene is TRBV4-1, the J gene TRBJ1-5, with a possible D match to TRBD1 (5 bases). The CDR3 is 16 amino acids. V shed 0 bases and J shed 4 bases, with 13 bases lying between them. Germline values: CDR1 MGHRA, CDR2 YSYEKL. CDR3 loop: CASSQDGGALNQPQHF. CDR3 nucleotide sequence: TGCGCCAGCAGCCAAGATGGAGGGGCGCTTAATCAGCCCCAGCATTTT.

J is TRBJ2-3 and V is TRBV5-4, with unresolved D. The CDR3 length is 15 residues. Germline V CDR1 and CDR2: SGHNT, YYREEE (reference sequence). Between the trimmed V and J ends, which lost 0 bases and 3 bases, there was a span of 11 bases. This CDR3 reads CASSLVGKRTDTQYF. Written as DNA, the CDR3 is TGTGCCAGCAGCTTGGTAGGGAAAAGGACAGATACGCAGTATTTT.

This clone occurred once. This rearrangement joins TRBV27 to TRBJ2-3; D ambiguous. Trimming took off 6 bases at V and 3 bases at J, with 10 bases between the two ends. CDR3 length equals 13 residues. The germline V gene encodes CDR1 MNHEY and CDR2 SMNVEV (reference sequence). This CDR3 reads CASRMGGTDTQYF. CDR3 nucleotide sequence: TGTGCCAGCAGGATGGGTGGGACAGATACGCAGTATTTT.

CDR3 nucleotides: TGTGCCAGCAGTCTACTTGTGGGGTCTGGAAACACCATATATTTT. As protein: CASSLLVGSGNTIYF. The chain employs TRBV28 and TRBJ1-3; the D is unclear. The CDR3 extends over 15 amino acids. V lost 5 bases and J lost 1, with 12 bases in between. Germline-derived CDR1 and CDR2 are MDHEN and SYDVKM.

The chain has TRBV11-1 and TRBJ1-2; the D gene is possibly TRBD1 (5 bases). This CDR3 has 15 residues. V was shortened by 1 base and J by 8 bases, with 17 bases between the two germline ends. Germline CDR1 and CDR2: SGHAT and FQDESV (reference sequence). Here the CDR3 reads CASSLEFDSVGGYTF. The CDR3 nucleotides are TGTGCCAGCAGCTTAGAATTCGACAGTGTGGGAGGCTACACCTTC.

This clone was counted between two and nine times. This rearrangement joins TRBV28 to TRBJ2-5; D remains unclear. The CDR3 is 12 residues long. Per germline, CDR1 MDHEN and CDR2 SYDVKM. Trimming removed 3 bases from V and 5 bases from J, with 7 bases in between. CDR3 region: CASSLRGETQYF. The CDR3 nucleotides read TGTGCCAGCAGTTTGCGTGGGGAGACCCAGTACTTC.

This clone was observed a few times. CDR3 residues: CSVEGWGARSEQYF. CDR3 in DNA: TGCAGCGTTGAAGGGTGGGGGGCCAGGTCCGAGCAGTACTTC. V is TRBV29-1 and J is TRBJ2-7; the D call may be TRBD1 or TRBD2 (6 bases each). Germline CDR1 reads SQVTM; CDR2 reads ANQGSEA. CDR3 length: 14 amino acids. V lost 1 base to trimming and J lost 6 bases, with 16 bases between them.

This clone was seen once. The chain couples TRBV29-1 to TRBJ2-7; 7 bases are shared with TRBD1. J was trimmed by 3 bases and V by 7 bases; bases with no gene match: 6. CDR1 and CDR2 (germline): SQVTM, ANQGSEA. The CDR3 covers 12 residues. The CDR3 DNA follows: TGCAGCGCTGGACAGGTGTTCTACGAGCAGTACTTC. Translation gives CSAGQVFYEQYF.

This clone occurred once. This chain uses TRBV29-1 with TRBJ2-4; the match to TRBD2 covers 11 bases. The CDR3 has 13 residues. The V gene end was trimmed by 5 bases and the J gene end by 7 bases; junction bases not matched to a gene: 4. Looked up from germline, CDR1 is SQVTM and CDR2 is ANQGSEA. The CDR3: CSVIRTSGNIQYF. DNA of the CDR3: TGCAGCGTTATCCGGACTAGCGGGAACATTCAGTACTTC.

The rearrangement uses TRBV5-6 and TRBJ2-1; D is ambiguous. The CDR3 extends over 13 amino acids. V was trimmed by 4 bases and J by 0 bases, leaving 5 bases between them. Germline CDR1 reads SGHDT; CDR2 reads YYEEEE. DNA for the CDR3: TGTGCCAGCAGCCTCGGCTCCTACAATGAGCAGTTCTTC. It is translated as CASSLGSYNEQFF.

The chain joins TRBV2 to TRBJ2-4; D ambiguous. The CDR3 has 11 amino acids. V lost 5 bases and J 2 bases, leaving 1 base between the germline ends. Germline values: CDR1 SNHLY, CDR2 FYNNEI. CDR3 sequence (DNA): TGTGCCAGCAGTTCCAAAAACATTCAGTACTTC. It is translated as CASSSKNIQYF. Full variable domain (rest looked up from reference TRBV2 and TRBJ2-4): EPEVTQTPSHQVTQMGQEVILRCVPISNHLYFYWYRQILGQKVEFLVSFYNNEISEKSEIFDDQFSVERPDGSNFTLKIRSTKLEDSAMYFCASSSKNIQYFGAGTRLSVL.

The rearrangement uses TRBV28 and TRBJ2-7; the match to TRBD2 covers 11 bases. V was clipped by 6 bases and J by 0 bases; unmatched bases: 7. CDR1 is MDHEN and CDR2 is SYDVKM in the germline V gene. The CDR3 consists of 16 residues. The CDR3, as DNA: TGTGCCAGCAGAGCGCCGACTAGCGGGACCTCCTACGAGCAGTACTTC. Translated: CASRAPTSGTSYEQYF.

The chain employs TRBV19 and TRBJ1-5; D is perhaps TRBD1 (5 bases). Trimming removed 9 bases at V and 0 bases at J, with 12 bases between. The CDR3 has 14 residues. CDR1 is LNHDA, CDR2 SQIVND, per germline (reference sequence). The CDR3 region has the DNA TGTGCCAGCGACGACAGATATAGCAATCAGCCCCAGCATTTT. Residues: CASDDRYSNQPQHF.

The rearrangement uses TRBV5-1 and TRBJ1-3, with D tentatively TRBD1 (5 bases). CDR1 is SGHRS and CDR2 is YFSETQ in the germline V gene. V lost 5 bases to trimming and J lost 4 bases, with 16 bases between them. The CDR3 is made up of 15 amino acids. The CDR3: CASSFGMGTGNTIYF. CDR3 nucleotides: TGCGCCAGCAGTTTTGGAATGGGGACCGGAAACACCATATATTTT.

This clone was found a few times. This sequence joins TRBV19 and TRBJ1-1, with TRBD1 as a possible D gene (5 bases). Germline V CDR1 and CDR2: LNHDA, SQIVND (reference sequence). The germline V and J ends were trimmed by 7 bases and 8 bases, with 11 bases remaining between them. This CDR3 is built from 11 residues. Here the CDR3 reads CASKERGEAFF. As DNA, the CDR3 is TGTGCCAGTAAAGAAAGGGGCGAAGCTTTCTTT.

This chain joins TRBV14 and TRBJ1-2, with D possibly being TRBD1 (6 bases). The CDR3 runs to 14 residues. Germline CDR1 is SGHDN and CDR2 is FVKESK. Deletions cut 6 bases from V and 5 bases from J, with 16 bases between. This chain's CDR3 is CASRNSAGVYGYTF. The CDR3 region has the DNA TGTGCCAGCAGGAATTCGGCAGGGGTGTATGGCTACACCTTC.